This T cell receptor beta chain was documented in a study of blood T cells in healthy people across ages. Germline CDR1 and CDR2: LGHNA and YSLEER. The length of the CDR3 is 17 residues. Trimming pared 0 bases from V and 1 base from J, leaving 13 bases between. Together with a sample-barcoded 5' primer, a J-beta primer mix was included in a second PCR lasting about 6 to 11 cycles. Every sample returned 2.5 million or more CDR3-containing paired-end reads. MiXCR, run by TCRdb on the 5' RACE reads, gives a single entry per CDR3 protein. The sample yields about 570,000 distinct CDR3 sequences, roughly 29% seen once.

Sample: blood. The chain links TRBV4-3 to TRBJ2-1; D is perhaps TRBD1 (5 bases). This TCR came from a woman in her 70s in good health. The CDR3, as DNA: TGCGCCAGCAGCCAAGATTTGGCAGGGTATTCCTACAATGAGCAGTTCTTC. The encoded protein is CASSQDLAGYSYNEQFF.